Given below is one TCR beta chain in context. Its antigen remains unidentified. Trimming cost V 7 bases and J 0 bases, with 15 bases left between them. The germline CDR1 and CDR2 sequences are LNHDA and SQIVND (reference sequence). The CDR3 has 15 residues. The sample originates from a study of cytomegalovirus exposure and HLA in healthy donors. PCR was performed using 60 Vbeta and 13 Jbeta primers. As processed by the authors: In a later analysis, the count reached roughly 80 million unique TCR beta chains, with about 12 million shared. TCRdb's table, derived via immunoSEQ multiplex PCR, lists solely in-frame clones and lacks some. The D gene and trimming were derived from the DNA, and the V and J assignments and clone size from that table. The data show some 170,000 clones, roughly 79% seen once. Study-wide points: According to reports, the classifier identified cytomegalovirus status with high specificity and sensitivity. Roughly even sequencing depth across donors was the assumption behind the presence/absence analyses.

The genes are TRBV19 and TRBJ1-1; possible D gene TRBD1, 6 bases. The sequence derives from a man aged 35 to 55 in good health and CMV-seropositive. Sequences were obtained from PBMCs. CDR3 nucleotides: TGTGCCAGTATTACGGGGGGCGTCATGAACACTGAAGCTTTCTTT. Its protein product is CASITGGVMNTEAFF.